Presented here are 11 T cell receptor beta chains from one specimen sequenced in a study of blood T cell repertoires in COVID-19. TCRdb's copy holds only in-frame clones and misses some; the assay was immunoSEQ multiplex PCR. This sample has about 67,000 clones, with 88% found just once. The sequenced sample was peripheral blood. These receptors all stem from a woman aged 60-70 years with acute or convalescent COVID-19.

This clone turned up a few times. V and J are TRBV5-1 and TRBJ2-1; TRBD2 matches 7 bases. This CDR3 is built from 16 residues. V lost 4 bases to trimming and J lost 6 bases; unmatched junction nucleotides: 13. Germline V lookup: CDR1 SGHRS, CDR2 YFSETQ. The CDR3 nucleotides read TGCGCCAGCAGCCACCGTCGCGGGAGTATCGGCAATGAGCAGTTCTTC. This gives the protein CASSHRRGSIGNEQFF.

The chain links TRBV9 to TRBJ1-1, with D uncertain. CDR1 is SGDLS, CDR2 YYNGEE, per germline. This CDR3 is 13 amino acids long. Trimming removed 1 base at V and 8 bases at J, with 12 bases between. The CDR3 is CASSVLVGGEAFF. CDR3 DNA: TGTGCCAGCAGCGTATTGGTGGGAGGAGAAGCTTTCTTT.

This chain uses TRBV5-4 with TRBJ2-2, with TRBD2 matching over 13 bases. The CDR3 contains 15 residues. The J segment lost 6 bases and the V segment lost 4 bases, leaving 3 bases of the junction unmatched. The germline gives CDR1 SGHNT, CDR2 YYREEE (reference sequence). CDR3 coding DNA: TGTGCCAGCAGCCTCGGACTAGCGGGGGCCGGGGAGCTGTTTTTT. Protein: CASSLGLAGAGELFF. Looking up the rest from reference TRBV5-4 and TRBJ2-2 gives the full variable domain: ETGVTQSPTHLIKTRGQQVTLRCSSQSGHNTVSWYQQALGQGPQFIFQYYREEENGRGNFPPRFSGLQFPNYSSELNVNALELDDSALYLCASSLGLAGAGELFFGEGSRLTVL.

J is TRBJ1-6 and V is TRBV5-1; tentatively, D is TRBD1 (5 bases). V dropped 3 bases and J dropped 2 bases, with 9 bases sitting between them. CDR1 and CDR2 from the germline V gene are SGHRS and YFSETQ. The CDR3 loop spans 15 amino acids. The CDR3, as DNA: TGCGCCAGCAGCTCAGGGATGGCCTATAATTCACCCCTCCACTTT. It specifies CASSSGMAYNSPLHF.

The chain employs TRBV7-9 and TRBJ2-1, with D perhaps matching TRBD2 (5 bases). Germline CDR1 and CDR2: SEHNR and FQNEAQ (reference sequence). The CDR3 runs to 15 residues. Trimming took 5 bases from V and 0 from J, leaving 11 bases between them. CDR3 sequence reads: CASSLPGSSYNEQFF. In DNA, the CDR3 is TGTGCCAGCAGCCTCCCTGGGAGCTCCTACAATGAGCAGTTCTTC. The full variable domain, its missing parts supplied by reference TRBV7-9 and TRBJ2-1, is DTGVSQNPRHKITKRGQNVTFRCDPISEHNRLYWYRQTLGQGPEFLTYFQNEAQLEKSRLLSDRFSAERPKGSFSTLEIQRTEQGDSAMYLCASSLPGSSYNEQFFGPGTRLTVL.

This clone came up once. The chain is built from TRBV12-3 or TRBV12-4 and TRBJ2-7; 14 bases match TRBD2. The CDR3 runs 13 residues. Germline trimming cut 4 bases from V and 9 bases from J; bases unmatched to any gene: 2. The CDR3 DNA follows: TGTGCCAGCAGTTCGGGACTAGCGGGAGTGCAGTACGTC. Its protein product is CASSSGLAGVQYV.

This chain uses TRBV7-9 with TRBJ1-4; no definite D call. Trimming removed 3 bases from V and 0 bases from J, with 11 bases in between. CDR1 and CDR2 (germline): SEHNR, FQNEAQ (reference sequence). This CDR3 has 16 amino acids. Here the CDR3 DNA reads TGTGCCAGCAGCTTGTTGACGCAGGCAACTAATGAAAAACTGTTTTTT. This gives the protein CASSLLTQATNEKLFF.

The chain is built from TRBV5-8 and TRBJ2-7; TRBD2 might be the D (5 bases). This CDR3 contains 13 residues. V shed 2 bases and J shed 6 bases, with 12 bases lying between them. Germline assignment: CDR1 SGHTS and CDR2 YDEGEE. The CDR3: CASSFRGLSEQYV. CDR3 DNA sequence: TGTGCCAGCAGCTTCCGGGGTTTGTCCGAGCAGTACGTC.

V is TRBV6-5 and J is TRBJ1-1; a possible D gene is TRBD1 (5 bases). Per germline, CDR1 MNHEY and CDR2 SVGAGI. The V end lost 0 bases, the J end lost 7 bases, and 12 bases lay between the germline ends. CDR3 length: 14 residues. The CDR3 region is CASSYSLEGDEAFF. The CDR3 DNA is TGTGCCAGCAGTTACTCCCTGGAAGGGGATGAAGCTTTCTTT.

This clone was seen once. This chain links TRBV6-1 with TRBJ2-7; TRBD1 aligns across 7 bases. Germline trimming cut 4 bases from V and 0 bases from J; bases unmatched to any gene: 12. The CDR3 is made up of 17 amino acids. Germline assignment: CDR1 MNHNS and CDR2 SASEGT. The CDR3 sequence: CASSVFVGQASSYEQYV. CDR3 nucleotides: TGTGCCAGCAGTGTTTTCGTTGGACAGGCTAGCTCCTACGAGCAGTACGTC.

This clone is judged medium-sized. J is TRBJ2-7 and V is TRBV3-1 (or the pseudogene TRBV3-2), with D maybe TRBD2 (5 bases). The CDR3 loop spans 15 amino acids. V was trimmed by 1 base and J by 1 base, leaving 11 bases between them. CDR1 and CDR2 (germline): LGHDT, YNNKEL (reference sequence). CDR3 sequence (DNA): TGTGCCAGCAGCCAAGGAATGGACTCGTCCTACGAGCAGTACGTC. The encoded protein is CASSQGMDSSYEQYV.